This T cell receptor beta chain was retrieved from a study of CD8+CD57+ T cells in acquired aplastic anemia. Previously, flow cytometry had revealed CD8+CD57+ cell expansion in the patients chosen for sequencing. Trimming cost V 5 bases and J 3 bases, with 13 bases left between them. In germline, CDR1 is SEHNR, CDR2 FQNEAQ (reference sequence). This CDR3 is 14 amino acids long. Genomic DNA, serving as template, underwent TCR beta VDJ and CDR3 profiling. TCRdb called the reads again in MiXCR, with one record for every CDR3 protein. The data contain approximately 300,000 distinct CDR3 sequences, roughly 59% of them singletons.

The chain carries TRBV7-9 and TRBJ1-2; possibly TRBD1 for D (5 bases). Sequences were obtained from sorted CD4+, CD8+, or CD8+CD57+ T cells (not recorded which) from PBMCs. The clonotype was recovered from a human donor with aplastic anemia. The CDR3 nucleotides read TGTGCCAGCAGCCCTGGGGGGTCGGACTATGGCTACACCTTC. Protein product: CASSPGGSDYGYTF.